This T cell receptor beta chain was found in a study of cytomegalovirus exposure and HLA in healthy donors. Findings and limits, study-wide: The number of N-insertions in an Asian-associated ancestry cluster was reportedly below the 666-donor mean in a later analysis. The study carried out a later analysis of TCR beta sequences. It associated approximately 17,000 of them with specific HLA alleles at a false discovery rate of 0.05. The study assumed roughly uniform donor sequencing depth for presence/absence analyses.

PCR used 60 Vbeta primers and 13 Jbeta primers. Produced via immunoSEQ multiplex PCR; TCRdb's table is partial and in-frame only. The repertoire includes 55,000 to 65,000 clones, roughly 80% of them detected once, and around 4.2% sits in the top ten. The germline V gene has CDR1 SGHRS and CDR2 YFSETQ. This CDR3 spans 15 amino acids. V lost 6 bases, J lost 2 bases, and 14 bases lay in between. A remark on this clone: Its antigen remains unidentified.

The sequence came from a woman aged 40 to 50 in good health and CMV-seronegative. This rearrangement joins TRBV5-1 to TRBJ2-2, with D perhaps TRBD2 (5 bases). Material: PBMCs. The CDR3 DNA follows: TGCGCCAGCACCCACGTTAGCGTAAACACCGGGGAGCTGTTTTTT. It codes for CASTHVSVNTGELFF.